This entry features one T cell receptor (beta chain) sequence. The data originate from a study of blood T cell repertoires in COVID-19. Study in general: Acute and convalescent COVID-19 samples came from the United States, Italy and Spain. T cells, B-cell-depleted T cells, or PBMCs provided the cDNA or gDNA that served as material.

Generated by immunoSEQ multiplex PCR, the TCRdb table keeps only in-frame clones and is missing some. The table shows over 45,000 clones, with roughly 85% occurring only once. The CDR3 is 14 amino acids. Trimming at V came to 6 bases and at J to 4 bases, leaving 7 bases not matched to a gene. Germline CDR1 and CDR2: LNHDA and SQIVND (reference sequence). The source is an elderly woman with acute or convalescent COVID-19. The sequenced material came from peripheral blood. The gene calls are TRBV19 and TRBJ1-2, with 8 bases that match TRBD1. The CDR3 is CASRAGGATYGYTF. The DNA of the CDR3 is TGTGCCAGTAGGGCAGGGGGCGCAACCTATGGCTACACCTTC.